This T cell receptor (beta chain) was profiled in a study of sequential checkpoint blockade in melanoma. The protocol was immunoSEQ multiplex PCR, while the TCRdb copy is restricted to in-frame clones and leaves out a portion. The sample yields around 40,000 clones, more than 80% seen once. Germline V gene data show CDR1 as SGDLS and CDR2 as YYNGEE. V shed 4 bases and J 4 bases; nucleotides not matched to a gene: 11. The CDR3 is made up of 18 amino acids. As for treatment: randomized to nivolumab then ipilimumab (arm A) or the reverse (arm B). From thawed PBMCs, live CD3+CD8+ cells negative for CD19 and CD56 were sorted. In this sample, this clone turned up once.

This clonotype originated in a human donor with melanoma. This specimen was CD8+ T cells sorted from blood (inferred from file names), taken from a patient given nivolumab and ipilimumab in sequence. The chain is built from TRBV9 and TRBJ2-5, with 15 positions matching TRBD2. CDR3 residues: CASSHLEGGLAGGETQYF. CDR3 DNA sequence: TGTGCCAGCAGCCACCTCGAGGGGGGACTAGCGGGAGGAGAGACCCAGTACTTC.